This is a list of T cell receptor beta chains from one sample in a study of shared clonotypes between healthy human individuals. Measured with immunoSEQ multiplex PCR; TCRdb has only the in-frame clones, and not every one. This sample yields 1.6 million or so clones, of which approximately 98.5% are seen a single time; approximately 0.38% belongs to the top ten. The sample consisted of naive CD4+ T cells sorted from blood. The receptors were sampled from a man aged 30 to 45 in good health. Each CDR3 is given with its conserved first and last residue. Fields, in order: V gene, D gene, clone size, J gene, CDR3 protein, CDR3 DNA. A D gene is named only where the DNA matches it firmly. Part of the rows lack a size; the others show once, few, many or a class for expanded clones.

v_gene: TRBV5-4; d_gene: .; abundance: .; j_gene: TRBJ1-3; CDR3aa: CASSLQKGNSGNTIYF; CDR3nt: TGTGCCAGCAGCTTGCAAAAGGGTAACTCAGGAAACACCATATATTTT
v_gene: TRBV7-9; d_gene: .; abundance: .; j_gene: TRBJ2-2; CDR3aa: CASSPTAGALSGELFF; CDR3nt: TGTGCCAGCAGCCCTACCGCAGGGGCTCTTTCCGGGGAGCTGTTTTTT
v_gene: TRBV7-2; d_gene: .; abundance: .; j_gene: TRBJ2-5; CDR3aa: CASSLGPGHNQETQYF; CDR3nt: TGTGCCAGCAGCTTGGGACCGGGACACAATCAAGAGACCCAGTACTTC
v_gene: TRBV7-2; d_gene: .; abundance: .; j_gene: TRBJ2-7; CDR3aa: CASSFSPGRYEQYF; CDR3nt: TGTGCCAGCAGCTTTTCCCCAGGGAGGTACGAGCAGTACTTC
v_gene: TRBV19; d_gene: .; abundance: .; j_gene: TRBJ2-6; CDR3aa: CASSIEMWSWANVLTF; CDR3nt: TGTGCCAGTAGTATAGAGATGTGGAGCTGGGCCAACGTCCTGACTTTC
v_gene: TRBV28; d_gene: .; abundance: .; j_gene: TRBJ2-1; CDR3aa: CASRLGDNEQFF; CDR3nt: TGTGCCAGCAGGCTAGGCGACAATGAGCAGTTCTTC
v_gene: TRBV5-1; d_gene: .; abundance: .; j_gene: TRBJ1-1; CDR3aa: CASSYLTGRTGWTEAFF; CDR3nt: TGCGCCAGCAGCTACCTGACAGGACGAACCGGTTGGACTGAAGCTTTCTTT
v_gene: TRBV6-1; d_gene: .; abundance: .; j_gene: TRBJ1-2; CDR3aa: CASSGLYGDEANYGYTF; CDR3nt: TGTGCCAGCAGTGGACTCTATGGGGACGAAGCTAACTATGGCTACACCTTC
v_gene: TRBV19; d_gene: TRBD2; abundance: .; j_gene: TRBJ2-7; CDR3aa: CASTRTSGSYEQYF; CDR3nt: TGTGCCAGTACCCGGACTAGCGGATCCTACGAGCAGTACTTC
v_gene: TRBV2; d_gene: .; abundance: .; j_gene: TRBJ2-7; CDR3aa: CASSQTSYEQYF; CDR3nt: TGTGCCAGCAGTCAGACATCCTACGAGCAGTACTTC
v_gene: TRBV7-9; d_gene: TRBD1; abundance: .; j_gene: TRBJ2-7; CDR3aa: CASSARQGYSEQYF; CDR3nt: TGTGCCAGCAGCGCACGACAGGGGTATAGCGAGCAGTACTTC
v_gene: TRBV2; d_gene: .; abundance: .; j_gene: TRBJ1-2; CDR3aa: CASTPGRGFGANYGYTF; CDR3nt: TGTGCCAGCACCCCCGGCAGGGGTTTTGGAGCTAACTATGGCTACACCTTC
v_gene: TRBV6-5; d_gene: .; abundance: .; j_gene: TRBJ1-2; CDR3aa: CASSRTAPYGYTF; CDR3nt: TGTGCCAGCAGCCGGACAGCACCCTATGGCTACACCTTC
v_gene: TRBV5-1; d_gene: TRBD2; abundance: once; j_gene: TRBJ2-2; CDR3aa: CASTSLGGSNTGELFF; CDR3nt: TGCGCCAGCACCAGCCTAGGCGGGAGTAACACCGGGGAGCTGTTTTTT
v_gene: TRBV4-3; d_gene: .; abundance: .; j_gene: TRBJ2-3; CDR3aa: CASSQVTSGDFTDTQYF; CDR3nt: TGCGCCAGCAGCCAAGTTACGAGTGGCGACTTCACAGATACGCAGTATTTT
v_gene: TRBV29-1; d_gene: TRBD1; abundance: .; j_gene: TRBJ1-5; CDR3aa: CSVGQGRDQPQHF; CDR3nt: TGCAGCGTTGGACAGGGGAGGGATCAGCCCCAGCATTTT
v_gene: TRBV27; d_gene: TRBD1; abundance: .; j_gene: TRBJ2-1; CDR3aa: CASSRTGVLNEQFF; CDR3nt: TGTGCCAGCAGTCGGACAGGGGTACTCAATGAGCAGTTCTTC
v_gene: TRBV30; d_gene: .; abundance: once; j_gene: TRBJ2-2; CDR3aa: CAWTPGLAGELFF; CDR3nt: TGTGCCTGGACCCCCGGGCTAGCCGGGGAGCTGTTTTTT
v_gene: TRBV28; d_gene: .; abundance: .; j_gene: TRBJ2-7; CDR3aa: CASRGRLNWDAYEQYF; CDR3nt: TGTGCCAGCAGGGGACGACTGAACTGGGATGCCTACGAGCAGTACTTC
v_gene: TRBV5-1; d_gene: TRBD1; abundance: .; j_gene: TRBJ2-7; CDR3aa: CASSPGGGVYEQYF; CDR3nt: TGCGCCAGCAGTCCAGGGGGCGGTGTGTACGAGCAGTACTTC
v_gene: TRBV7-9; d_gene: .; abundance: .; j_gene: TRBJ2-3; CDR3aa: CASSLEWPAASTDTQYF; CDR3nt: TGTGCCAGCAGCTTAGAATGGCCAGCCGCCAGCACAGATACGCAGTATTTT
v_gene: TRBV5-1; d_gene: TRBD2; abundance: .; j_gene: TRBJ2-1; CDR3aa: CASSLGLAGINEQFF; CDR3nt: TGCGCCAGCAGCTTGGGACTAGCGGGTATCAATGAGCAGTTCTTC
v_gene: TRBV7-3; d_gene: .; abundance: .; j_gene: TRBJ2-4; CDR3aa: CASSLTFQDIQYF; CDR3nt: TGTGCCAGCAGCTTAACATTCCAGGACATTCAGTACTTC
v_gene: TRBV15; d_gene: .; abundance: .; j_gene: TRBJ1-2; CDR3aa: CATSRDWGHYGYTF; CDR3nt: TGTGCCACCAGCAGAGATTGGGGCCACTATGGCTACACCTTC
v_gene: TRBV7-2; d_gene: .; abundance: .; j_gene: TRBJ2-1; CDR3aa: CASSLPGEGREQFF; CDR3nt: TGTGCCAGCAGCTTACCGGGGGAAGGGCGTGAGCAGTTCTTC
v_gene: TRBV6-1; d_gene: .; abundance: .; j_gene: TRBJ2-7; CDR3aa: CASSEAGTRSYEQYF; CDR3nt: TGTGCCAGCAGTGAAGCAGGGACACGCTCCTACGAGCAGTACTTC
v_gene: TRBV7-2; d_gene: .; abundance: .; j_gene: TRBJ2-7; CDR3aa: CASSPQGFYEQYF; CDR3nt: TGTGCCAGCAGTCCTCAGGGTTTCTACGAGCAGTACTTC
v_gene: TRBV29-1; d_gene: TRBD2; abundance: .; j_gene: TRBJ2-2; CDR3aa: CSAGGGAGTGELFF; CDR3nt: TGCAGCGCCGGGGGGGGCGCGGGCACCGGGGAGCTGTTTTTT
v_gene: TRBV14; d_gene: .; abundance: .; j_gene: TRBJ1-1; CDR3aa: CASSQGVNTEAFF; CDR3nt: TGTGCCAGCAGCCAAGGGGTAAACACTGAAGCTTTCTTT
v_gene: TRBV7-2; d_gene: .; abundance: .; j_gene: TRBJ2-2; CDR3aa: CASSFSGQGSGELFF; CDR3nt: TGTGCCAGCAGCTTTAGCGGCCAGGGATCCGGGGAGCTGTTTTTT
v_gene: TRBV5-1; d_gene: TRBD1; abundance: few; j_gene: TRBJ2-3; CDR3aa: CASRTGPTDTQYF; CDR3nt: TGCGCCAGCCGGACAGGGCCCACAGATACGCAGTATTTT
v_gene: TRBV7-2; d_gene: TRBD1; abundance: .; j_gene: TRBJ2-7; CDR3aa: CASSSGQGASYEQYF; CDR3nt: TGTGCCAGCAGCTCCGGACAGGGGGCGTCTTACGAGCAGTACTTC
v_gene: TRBV19; d_gene: TRBD1; abundance: .; j_gene: TRBJ2-2; CDR3aa: CASTRDSSGELFF; CDR3nt: TGTGCCAGTACCCGGGACAGTTCCGGGGAGCTGTTTTTT
v_gene: TRBV7-2; d_gene: .; abundance: .; j_gene: TRBJ1-3; CDR3aa: CASSLVHPSGNTIYF; CDR3nt: TGTGCCAGCAGCTTAGTACACCCCTCTGGAAACACCATATATTTT
v_gene: TRBV5-4; d_gene: TRBD1; abundance: .; j_gene: TRBJ2-1; CDR3aa: CASSRRQGASSYNEQFF; CDR3nt: TGTGCCAGCAGCCGACGACAGGGGGCAAGCTCCTACAATGAGCAGTTCTTC
v_gene: TRBV18; d_gene: TRBD2; abundance: .; j_gene: TRBJ2-1; CDR3aa: CASSPRMGTSGREEQFF; CDR3nt: TGTGCCAGCTCACCCCGAATGGGGACTAGCGGGAGGGAAGAGCAGTTCTTC
v_gene: TRBV5-1; d_gene: TRBD1; abundance: .; j_gene: TRBJ2-1; CDR3aa: CASSLSGTGMSDEQFF; CDR3nt: TGCGCCAGCAGCTTGTCGGGGACAGGCATGTCCGATGAGCAGTTCTTC
v_gene: TRBV7-2; d_gene: TRBD2; abundance: .; j_gene: TRBJ2-4; CDR3aa: CASSLRAGELAKNIQYF; CDR3nt: TGTGCCAGCAGCTTACGAGCGGGAGAACTAGCCAAAAACATTCAGTACTTC
v_gene: TRBV11-2; d_gene: .; abundance: .; j_gene: TRBJ1-2; CDR3aa: CASSTTVSGGGYTF; CDR3nt: TGTGCCAGCAGCACGACGGTATCAGGAGGTGGCTACACCTTC
v_gene: TRBV28; d_gene: .; abundance: .; j_gene: TRBJ1-4; CDR3aa: CASSGQNNEKLFF; CDR3nt: TGTGCCAGCAGTGGACAGAATAATGAAAAACTGTTTTTT
v_gene: TRBV6-4; d_gene: .; abundance: .; j_gene: TRBJ2-3; CDR3aa: CASSATDSLNTQYF; CDR3nt: TGTGCCAGCAGTGCAACGGACAGCTTGAATACGCAGTATTTT
v_gene: TRBV25-1; d_gene: TRBD1; abundance: .; j_gene: TRBJ2-7; CDR3aa: CASRYTGTGVVEQYF; CDR3nt: TGTGCCAGTAGATATACCGGGACAGGGGTAGTCGAGCAGTACTTC
v_gene: TRBV6-6; d_gene: TRBD2; abundance: .; j_gene: TRBJ2-7; CDR3aa: CASSRTSGALPGEQYF; CDR3nt: TGTGCCAGCAGTCGGACTAGCGGGGCCCTACCCGGAGAGCAGTACTTC